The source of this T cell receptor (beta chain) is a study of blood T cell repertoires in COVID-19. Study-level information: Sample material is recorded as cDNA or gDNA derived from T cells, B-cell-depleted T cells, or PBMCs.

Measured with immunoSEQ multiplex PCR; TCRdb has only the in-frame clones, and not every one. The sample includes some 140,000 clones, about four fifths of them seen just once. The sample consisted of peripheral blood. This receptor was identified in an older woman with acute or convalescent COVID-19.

In DNA, the CDR3 is TGCGCCACGCGAATCGGGGTCGGCGGATATGGCTACACCTTC. This codes for CATRIGVGGYGYTF. This chain links TRBV4-1 with TRBJ1-2; D unclear. Trimming removed 10 bases from V and 5 bases from J, with 20 bases in between. CDR1 and CDR2 (germline): MGHRA, YSYEKL. This CDR3 is built from 14 residues.